This T cell receptor beta chain is from a study of T cell repertoires in cytomegalovirus infection. Across the whole study: Public TCR beta signatures were indicative of both CMV infection and a matching HLA type.

This clonotype appeared a few times. Its target is unknown. TCRdb reprocessed the reads with MiXCR, giving one entry per CDR3 protein. Of tens of thousands of distinct CDR3 sequences listed, around 25% are singletons. The germline V gene has CDR1 KGHSH and CDR2 LQKENI. The CDR3 is 14 amino acids. With 1 base removed from V and 1 base from J, the gap between germline ends came to 4 bases. This chain connects TRBV18 to TRBJ2-2, with no clear D. The receptor's source is a human donor in good health (CMV status not recorded). Some clones in this sample may be carry-over from other donors' samples. Sequences were derived from CD8+ T cells from cultured PBMCs, sampled from culture after CMV antigen stimulation. The CDR3 DNA reads as TGTGCCAGCTCACCACAGGGGAACACCGGGGAGCTGTTTTTT. The encoded protein is CASSPQGNTGELFF.